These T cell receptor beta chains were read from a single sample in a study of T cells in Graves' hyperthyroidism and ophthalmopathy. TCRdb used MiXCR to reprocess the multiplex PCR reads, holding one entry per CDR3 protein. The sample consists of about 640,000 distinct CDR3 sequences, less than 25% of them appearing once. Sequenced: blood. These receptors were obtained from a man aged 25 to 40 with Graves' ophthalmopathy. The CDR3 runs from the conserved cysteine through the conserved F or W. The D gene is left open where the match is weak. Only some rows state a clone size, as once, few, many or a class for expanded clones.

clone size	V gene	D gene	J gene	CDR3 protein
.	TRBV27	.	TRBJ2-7	CASSSSLWVPVYEQYF
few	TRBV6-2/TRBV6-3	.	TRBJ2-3	CASRGDPDTQYF
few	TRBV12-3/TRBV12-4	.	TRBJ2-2	CASSFAGVSTGELFF
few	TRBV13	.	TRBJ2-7	CASSLGDGGPSYEQYF
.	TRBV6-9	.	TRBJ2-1	CASSYFASEGGEQFF
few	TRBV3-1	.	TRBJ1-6	CASSQGRGAAYNSPLHF
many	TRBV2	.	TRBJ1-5	CASSDRLNSNQPQHF
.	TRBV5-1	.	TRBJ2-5	CASSIGQRETQYF
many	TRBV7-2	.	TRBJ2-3	CASSPFLDTQYF
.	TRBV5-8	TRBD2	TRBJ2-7	CASSLLTTAGLAGVDYEQYF
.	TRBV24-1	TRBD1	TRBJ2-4	CANWTGPRNIQYF
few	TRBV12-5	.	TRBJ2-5	CASGLGTLGTQETQYF
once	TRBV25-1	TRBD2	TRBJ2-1	CASSERGGWSSGISYNGQFF
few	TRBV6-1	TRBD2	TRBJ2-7	CASSEAAGGGYEQYF
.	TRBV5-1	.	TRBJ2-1	CASSTKRAVAYNEQFF
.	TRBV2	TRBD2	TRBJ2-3	CASNQRERDTQYF
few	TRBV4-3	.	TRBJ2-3	CASSHEYGIAADTQYF
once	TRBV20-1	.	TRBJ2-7	CSARDSDGDSYEQYF
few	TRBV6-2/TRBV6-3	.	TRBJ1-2	CASSPQILNGYTF
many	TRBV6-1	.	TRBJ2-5	CASSEARWLSETQYF
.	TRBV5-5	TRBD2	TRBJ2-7	CASSLRVAGVYEQYF
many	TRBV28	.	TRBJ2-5	CASSFTGTETQYF
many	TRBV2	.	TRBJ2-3	CASSEEGTTRTDTQYF
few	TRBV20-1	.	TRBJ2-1	CSAGRKGLYNEQFF
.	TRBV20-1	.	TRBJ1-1	CSARVSGRDTEAFF
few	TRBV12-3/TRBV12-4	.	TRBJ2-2	CASRRQENTGELFF
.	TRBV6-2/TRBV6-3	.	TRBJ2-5	CASRDTPSEETQYF
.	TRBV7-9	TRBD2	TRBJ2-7	CASSGEVGAGNEQYF
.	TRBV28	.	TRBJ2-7	CASSPSPLGEQYF
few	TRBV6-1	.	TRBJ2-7	CASRDSDEQYF
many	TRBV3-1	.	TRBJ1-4	CASSQGDWEKLFF
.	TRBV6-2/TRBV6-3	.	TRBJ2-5	CASSWGGGSKTQYF
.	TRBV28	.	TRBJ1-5	CASRGGEFSNQPQHF
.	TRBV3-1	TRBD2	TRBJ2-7	CASSPGGGTSVLEQYF
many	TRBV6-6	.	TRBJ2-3	CASSYSGARTDTQYF
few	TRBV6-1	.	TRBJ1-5	CASSESPNQPQHF
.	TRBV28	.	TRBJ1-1	CASSLLSWNTEAFF
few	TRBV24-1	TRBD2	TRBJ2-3	CATSVGGSSDTQYF
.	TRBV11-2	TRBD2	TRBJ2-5	CASSLPGLEKLLLQETQYF
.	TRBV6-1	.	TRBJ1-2	CASSEFRFSLGYTF
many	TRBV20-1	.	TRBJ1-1	CSASRGGSSSEAFF
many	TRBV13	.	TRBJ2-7	CASSFGLPSSYEQYF
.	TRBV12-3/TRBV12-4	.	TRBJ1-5	CASSYASIQPQHF
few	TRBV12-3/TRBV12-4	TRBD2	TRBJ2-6	CASRVSSGRATGANVLTF
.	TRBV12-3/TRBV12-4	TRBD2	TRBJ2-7	CASSLRTSLIYEQYF